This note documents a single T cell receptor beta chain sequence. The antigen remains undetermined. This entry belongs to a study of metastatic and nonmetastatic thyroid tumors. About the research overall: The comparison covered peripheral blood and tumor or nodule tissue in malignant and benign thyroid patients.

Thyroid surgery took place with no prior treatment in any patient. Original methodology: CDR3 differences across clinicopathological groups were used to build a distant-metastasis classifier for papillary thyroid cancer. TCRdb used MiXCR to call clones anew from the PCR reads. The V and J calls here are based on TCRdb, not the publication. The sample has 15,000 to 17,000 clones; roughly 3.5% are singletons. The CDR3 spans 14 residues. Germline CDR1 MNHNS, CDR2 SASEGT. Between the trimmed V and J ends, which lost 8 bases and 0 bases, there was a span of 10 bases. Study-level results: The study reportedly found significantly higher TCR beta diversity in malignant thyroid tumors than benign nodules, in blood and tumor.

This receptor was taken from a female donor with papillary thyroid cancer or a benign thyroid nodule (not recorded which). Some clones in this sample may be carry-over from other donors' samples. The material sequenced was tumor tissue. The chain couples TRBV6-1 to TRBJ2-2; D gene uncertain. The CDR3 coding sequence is TGTGCCAGCCGGTCCGCCGCGAACACCGGGGAGCTGTTTTTT. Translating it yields CASRSAANTGELFF.